The T cell receptor (beta chain) under discussion was sequenced for a study of Ad26.COV2.S vaccination and SARS-CoV-2 variants. Treatment defined: some 20 received Ad26.COV2.S at low or high dose, single or two shots; 5 received placebo; per-sample allocation not given. The samples date from day 63 after the first vaccine or placebo injection. Here immunoSEQ multiplex PCR was the method, and the copy in TCRdb shows in-frame clones only, minus some. Counted here are some 460,000 clones, about 88% occurring once; the ten biggest clones make up 1.7%. The V and J ends lost 1 base and 5 bases respectively, with 10 bases between them. Germline assignment: CDR1 SGHNT and CDR2 YENEEA. This CDR3 contains 14 residues.

The sample in question was peripheral blood, obtained in a trial of Ad26.COV2.S vaccine versus placebo. The V call is TRBV11-3, the J call TRBJ2-3; a possible D gene is TRBD2 (6 bases). The TCR was taken from a person aged 18-60 years who received the Ad26.COV2.S COVID-19 vaccine or a placebo. The CDR3, as DNA: TGTGCCAGCAGCTTAGGGGGTAGCGGAGATACGCAGTATTTT. Residues: CASSLGGSGDTQYF.